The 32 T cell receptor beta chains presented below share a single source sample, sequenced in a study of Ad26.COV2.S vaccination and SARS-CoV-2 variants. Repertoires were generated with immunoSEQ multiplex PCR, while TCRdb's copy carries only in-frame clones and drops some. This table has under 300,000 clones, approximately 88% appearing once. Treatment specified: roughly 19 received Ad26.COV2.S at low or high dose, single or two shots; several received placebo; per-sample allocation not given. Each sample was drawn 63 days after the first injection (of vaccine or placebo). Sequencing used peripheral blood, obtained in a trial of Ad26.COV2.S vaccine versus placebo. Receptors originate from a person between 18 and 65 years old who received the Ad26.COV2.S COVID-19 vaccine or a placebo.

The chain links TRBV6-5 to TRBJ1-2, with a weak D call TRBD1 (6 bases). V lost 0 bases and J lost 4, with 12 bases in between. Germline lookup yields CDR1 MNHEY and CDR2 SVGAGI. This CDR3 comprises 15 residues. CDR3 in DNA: TGTGCCAGCAGTTACTCAGGGGGAGGTGGCTATGGCTACACCTTC. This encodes CASSYSGGGGYGYTF.

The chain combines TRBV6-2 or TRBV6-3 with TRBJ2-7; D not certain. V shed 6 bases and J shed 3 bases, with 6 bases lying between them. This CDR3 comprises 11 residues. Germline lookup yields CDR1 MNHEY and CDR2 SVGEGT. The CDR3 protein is CASSVDYEQYF. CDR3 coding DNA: TGTGCCAGCAGCGTCGACTACGAGCAGTACTTC.

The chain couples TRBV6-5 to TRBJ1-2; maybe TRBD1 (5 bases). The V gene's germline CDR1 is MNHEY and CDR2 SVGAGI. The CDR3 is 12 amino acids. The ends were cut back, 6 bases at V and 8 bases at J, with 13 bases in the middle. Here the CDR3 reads CASRGPNEGYTF. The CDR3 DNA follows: TGTGCCAGCAGGGGACCAAACGAAGGCTACACCTTC.

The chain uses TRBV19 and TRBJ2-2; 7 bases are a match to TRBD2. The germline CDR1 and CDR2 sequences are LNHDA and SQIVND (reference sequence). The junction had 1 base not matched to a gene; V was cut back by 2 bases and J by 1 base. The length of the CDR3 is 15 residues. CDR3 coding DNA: TGTGCCAGTAGTATAATAGCGGGGAACACCGGGGAGCTGTTTTTT. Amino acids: CASSIIAGNTGELFF.

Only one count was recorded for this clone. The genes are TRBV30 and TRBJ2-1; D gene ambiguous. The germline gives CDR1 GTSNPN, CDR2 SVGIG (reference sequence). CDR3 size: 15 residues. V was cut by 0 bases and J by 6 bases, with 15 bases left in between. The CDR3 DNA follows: TGTGCCTGGAGTGTACGGGTGTCCTCGTGCAATGAGCAGTTCTTC. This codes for CAWSVRVSSCNEQFF.

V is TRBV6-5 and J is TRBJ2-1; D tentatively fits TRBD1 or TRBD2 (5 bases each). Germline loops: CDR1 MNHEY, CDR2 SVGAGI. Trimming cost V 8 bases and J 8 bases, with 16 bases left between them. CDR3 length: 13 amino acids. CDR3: CASGDVASDEQFF. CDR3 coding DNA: TGTGCCAGCGGGGACGTCGCTTCGGATGAGCAGTTCTTC.

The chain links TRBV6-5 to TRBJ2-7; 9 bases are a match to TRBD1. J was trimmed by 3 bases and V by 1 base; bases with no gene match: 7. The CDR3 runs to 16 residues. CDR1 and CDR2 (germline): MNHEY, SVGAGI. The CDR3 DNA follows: TGTGCCAGCAGTTACTTACTGCGGGACAGGGTCTACGAGCAGTACTTC. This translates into CASSYLLRDRVYEQYF.

The CDR3 protein is CASSQVGAGGSYGYTF. In DNA form, the CDR3 reads TGCGCCAGCAGCCAGGTGGGCGCAGGGGGCAGCTATGGCTACACCTTC. The chain is built from TRBV4-1 and TRBJ1-2; 8 positions agree with TRBD1. This CDR3 region has 16 residues. CDR1 and CDR2 from the germline V gene are MGHRA and YSYEKL. Trimming at V came to 3 bases and at J to 4 bases, leaving 10 bases not matched to a gene.

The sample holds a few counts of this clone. CDR3 in DNA: TGTGCCAGCAGTCTCAGCAATTCTCTAAACACCATATATTTT. Translated: CASSLSNSLNTIYF. V gene TRBV6-5 combines with J gene TRBJ1-3, with D unclear. CDR1 MNHEY and CDR2 SVGAGI come from the germline V gene. The CDR3 contains 14 residues. V gave up 5 bases and J gave up 6 bases, with 14 bases separating them.

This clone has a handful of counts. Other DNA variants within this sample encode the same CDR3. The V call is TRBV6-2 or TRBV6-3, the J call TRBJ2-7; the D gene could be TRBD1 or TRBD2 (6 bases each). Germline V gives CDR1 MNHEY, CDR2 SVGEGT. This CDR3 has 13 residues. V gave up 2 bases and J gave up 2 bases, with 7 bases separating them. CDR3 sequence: CASSYGGPYEQYV. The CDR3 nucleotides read TGTGCCAGCAGTTACGGGGGGCCCTACGAGCAGTACGTC.

The CDR3 DNA reads TGTGCCAGCAGTTACCCAGGAACCCGAGTGTGGACCCAGTACTTC. Encoded protein: CASSYPGTRVWTQYF. This sequence joins TRBV6-6 and TRBJ2-5; D remains unclear. Trimming left V 2 bases short and J 7 bases short, with 17 bases between. CDR1 and CDR2 (germline): MNHNY, SVGAGI (reference sequence). The CDR3 contains 15 residues.

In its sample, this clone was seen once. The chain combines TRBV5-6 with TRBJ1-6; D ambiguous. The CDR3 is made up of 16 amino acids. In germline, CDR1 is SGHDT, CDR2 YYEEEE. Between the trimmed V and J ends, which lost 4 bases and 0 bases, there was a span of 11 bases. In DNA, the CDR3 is TGTGCCAGCAGCCCTAGCTTGAGCTCCTATAATTCACCCCTCCACTTT. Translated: CASSPSLSSYNSPLHF.

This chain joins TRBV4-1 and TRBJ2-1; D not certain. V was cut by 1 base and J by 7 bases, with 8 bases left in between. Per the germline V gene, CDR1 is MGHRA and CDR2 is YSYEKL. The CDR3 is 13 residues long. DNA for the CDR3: TGCGCCAGCAGCCAAGCGACCGCAAATGAGCAGTTCTTC. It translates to CASSQATANEQFF.

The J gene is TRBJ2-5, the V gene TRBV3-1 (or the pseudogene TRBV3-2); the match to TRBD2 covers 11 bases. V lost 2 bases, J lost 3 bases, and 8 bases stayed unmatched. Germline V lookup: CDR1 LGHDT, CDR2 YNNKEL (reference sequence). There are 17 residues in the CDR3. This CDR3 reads CASSQLLTSGREETQYF. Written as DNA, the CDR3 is TGTGCCAGCAGCCAACTACTAACTAGCGGGAGAGAAGAGACCCAGTACTTC.

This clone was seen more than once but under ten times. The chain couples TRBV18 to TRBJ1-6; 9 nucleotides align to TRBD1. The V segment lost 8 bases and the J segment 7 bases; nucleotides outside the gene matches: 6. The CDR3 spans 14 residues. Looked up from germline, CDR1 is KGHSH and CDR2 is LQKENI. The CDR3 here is CASTQGADNSPLHF. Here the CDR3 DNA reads TGTGCCAGCACACAGGGGGCGGACAATTCACCCCTCCACTTT.

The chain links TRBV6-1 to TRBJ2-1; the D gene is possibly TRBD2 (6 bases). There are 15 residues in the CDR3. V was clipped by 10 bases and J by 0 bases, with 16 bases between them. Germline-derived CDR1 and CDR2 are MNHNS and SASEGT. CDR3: CATRSGPSSYNEQFF. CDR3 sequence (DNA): TGTGCCACCCGAAGCGGGCCTAGCTCCTACAATGAGCAGTTCTTC.

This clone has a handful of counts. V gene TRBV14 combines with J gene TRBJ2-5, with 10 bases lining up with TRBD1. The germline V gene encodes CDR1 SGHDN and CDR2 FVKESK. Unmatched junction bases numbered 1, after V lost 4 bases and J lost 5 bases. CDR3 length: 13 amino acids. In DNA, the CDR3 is TGTGCCAGCAGCCGGGACAGGGGCGAGACCCAGTACTTC. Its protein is CASSRDRGETQYF.

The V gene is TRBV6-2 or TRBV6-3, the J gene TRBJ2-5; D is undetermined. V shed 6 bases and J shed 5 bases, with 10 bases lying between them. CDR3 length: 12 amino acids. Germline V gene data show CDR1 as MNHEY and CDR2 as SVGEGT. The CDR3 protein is CASSRAPETQYF. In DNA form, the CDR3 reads TGTGCCAGCAGCCGGGCCCCGGAGACCCAGTACTTC.

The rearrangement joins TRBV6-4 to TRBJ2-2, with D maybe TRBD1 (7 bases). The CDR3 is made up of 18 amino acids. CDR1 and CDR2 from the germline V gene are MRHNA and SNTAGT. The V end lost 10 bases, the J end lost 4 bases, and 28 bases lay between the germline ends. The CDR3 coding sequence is TGTGCCAAAAGCGGTACCGGGACTCCAGGGGGGATCACCGGGGAGCTGTTTTTT. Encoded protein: CAKSGTGTPGGITGELFF.

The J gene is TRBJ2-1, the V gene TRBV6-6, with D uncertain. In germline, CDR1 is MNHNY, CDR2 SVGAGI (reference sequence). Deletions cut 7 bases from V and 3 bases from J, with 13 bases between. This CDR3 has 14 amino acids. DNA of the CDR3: TGTGCCAGCACCCAATCTCCCAGCTACAATGAGCAGTTCTTC. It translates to CASTQSPSYNEQFF.

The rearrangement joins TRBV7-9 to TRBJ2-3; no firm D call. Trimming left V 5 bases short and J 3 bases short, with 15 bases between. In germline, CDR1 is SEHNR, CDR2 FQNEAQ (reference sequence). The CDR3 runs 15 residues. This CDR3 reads CASSLLWLQTDTQYF. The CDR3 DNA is TGTGCCAGCAGCCTACTTTGGTTACAGACAGATACGCAGTATTTT. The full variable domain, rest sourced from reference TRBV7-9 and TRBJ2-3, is DTGVSQNPRHKITKRGQNVTFRCDPISEHNRLYWYRQTLGQGPEFLTYFQNEAQLEKSRLLSDRFSAERPKGSFSTLEIQRTEQGDSAMYLCASSLLWLQTDTQYFGPGTRLTVL.

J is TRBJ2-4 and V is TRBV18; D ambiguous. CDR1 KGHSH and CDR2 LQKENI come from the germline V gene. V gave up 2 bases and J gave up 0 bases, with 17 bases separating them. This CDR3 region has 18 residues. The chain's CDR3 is CASSPLGSAVIAKNIQYF. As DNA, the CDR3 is TGTGCCAGCTCACCATTAGGGTCAGCAGTCATAGCCAAAAACATTCAGTACTTC.

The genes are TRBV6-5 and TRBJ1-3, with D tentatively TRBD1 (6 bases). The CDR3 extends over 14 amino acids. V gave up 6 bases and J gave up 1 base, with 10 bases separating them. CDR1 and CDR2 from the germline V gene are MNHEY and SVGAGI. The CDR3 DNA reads TGTGCCAGCAGCCGCACAGGGTCTGGAAACACCATATATTTT. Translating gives CASSRTGSGNTIYF.

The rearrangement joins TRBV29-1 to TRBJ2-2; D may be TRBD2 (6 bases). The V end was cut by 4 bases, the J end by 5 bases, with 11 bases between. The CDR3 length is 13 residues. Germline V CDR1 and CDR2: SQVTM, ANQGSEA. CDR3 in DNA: TGCAGCGTTGGAGAGGGGAGGACCGGGGAGCTGTTTTTT. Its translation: CSVGEGRTGELFF.

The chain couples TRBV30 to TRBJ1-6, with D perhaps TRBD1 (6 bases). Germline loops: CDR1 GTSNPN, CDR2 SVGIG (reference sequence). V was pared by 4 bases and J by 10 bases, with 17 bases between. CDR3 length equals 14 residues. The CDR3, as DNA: TGTGCCTGGACGAGTTGGGGGGGCGGGTCACCCCTCCACTTT. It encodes CAWTSWGGGSPLHF.

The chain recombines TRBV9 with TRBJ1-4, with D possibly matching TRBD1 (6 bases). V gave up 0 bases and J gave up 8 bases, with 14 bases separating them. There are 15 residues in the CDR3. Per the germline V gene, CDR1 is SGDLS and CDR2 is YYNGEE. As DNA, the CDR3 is TGTGCCAGCAGCGTAGTATCAGGGGTGGGCGAAAAACTGTTTTTT. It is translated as CASSVVSGVGEKLFF.

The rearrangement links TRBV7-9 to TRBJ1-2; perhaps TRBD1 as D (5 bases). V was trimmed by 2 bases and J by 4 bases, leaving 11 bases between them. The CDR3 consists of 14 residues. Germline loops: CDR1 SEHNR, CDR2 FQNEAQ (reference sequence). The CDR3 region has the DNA TGTGCCAGCAGCTTACAGGGAATCTCCTATGGCTACACCTTC. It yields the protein CASSLQGISYGYTF.

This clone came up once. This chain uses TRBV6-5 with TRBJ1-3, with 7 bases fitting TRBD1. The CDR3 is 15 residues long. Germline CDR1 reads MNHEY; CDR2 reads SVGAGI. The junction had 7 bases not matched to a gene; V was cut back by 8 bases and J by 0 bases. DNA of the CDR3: TGTGCCAGCTCCGTAGGGACAGTCTCTGGAAACACCATATATTTT. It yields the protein CASSVGTVSGNTIYF.

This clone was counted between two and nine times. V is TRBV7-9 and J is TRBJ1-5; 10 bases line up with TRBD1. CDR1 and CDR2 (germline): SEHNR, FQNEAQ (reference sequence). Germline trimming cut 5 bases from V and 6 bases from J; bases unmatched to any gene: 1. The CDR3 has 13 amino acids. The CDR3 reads CASSGQGVQPQHF. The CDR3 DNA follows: TGTGCCAGCAGCGGACAGGGGGTTCAGCCCCAGCATTTT.

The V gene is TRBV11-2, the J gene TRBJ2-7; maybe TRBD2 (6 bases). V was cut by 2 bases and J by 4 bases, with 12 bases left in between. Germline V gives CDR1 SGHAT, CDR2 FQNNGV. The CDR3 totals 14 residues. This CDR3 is CASSLPAGPYEQYV. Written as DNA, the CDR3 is TGTGCCAGCAGCTTACCAGCGGGCCCTTACGAGCAGTACGTC.

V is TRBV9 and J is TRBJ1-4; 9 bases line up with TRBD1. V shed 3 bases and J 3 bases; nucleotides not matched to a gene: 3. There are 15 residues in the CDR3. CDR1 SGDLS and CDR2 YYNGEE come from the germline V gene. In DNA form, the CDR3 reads TGTGCCAGCAGCGCGCGACAGGGGGCTAATGAAAAACTGTTTTTT. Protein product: CASSARQGANEKLFF.

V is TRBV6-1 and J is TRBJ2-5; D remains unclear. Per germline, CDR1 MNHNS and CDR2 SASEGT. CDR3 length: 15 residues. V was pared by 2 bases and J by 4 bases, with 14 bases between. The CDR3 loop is CASSELGYPSETQYF. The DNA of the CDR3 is TGTGCCAGCAGTGAACTAGGCTATCCCTCAGAGACCCAGTACTTC.